By share, the clone carrying this T cell receptor (beta chain) ranks as large. Its antigen is not identified. This record belongs to a study of immune evolution from preneoplasia to lung adenocarcinoma. Study results and caveats: Later-stage lesions appeared to have more T cells, more diversity, less clonality. Top clone frequencies peaked in normal lung, apparently declining through invasive adenocarcinoma.

Patient tissue came from resections in Japan or China, 2014–2017. Sequenced by immunoSEQ multiplex PCR; TCRdb stores in-frame clones only, minus some. Of around 3,000 clones in the sample, roughly 80% are singletons; the top ten hold less than 15%. CDR3 length: 13 residues. Germline V lookup: CDR1 MNHEY, CDR2 SMNVEV (reference sequence). V was cut by 5 bases and J by 1 base, with 6 bases left in between. Sequencing was done on a sample of FFPE adjacent normal lung tissue. The sequence came from a person aged 40 to 49 with lung adenocarcinoma. The chain has TRBV27 and TRBJ1-5; no reliable D call. CDR3: CASSGQSNQPQHF. The CDR3 region has the DNA TGTGCCAGCAGTGGTCAGAGCAATCAGCCCCAGCATTTT.